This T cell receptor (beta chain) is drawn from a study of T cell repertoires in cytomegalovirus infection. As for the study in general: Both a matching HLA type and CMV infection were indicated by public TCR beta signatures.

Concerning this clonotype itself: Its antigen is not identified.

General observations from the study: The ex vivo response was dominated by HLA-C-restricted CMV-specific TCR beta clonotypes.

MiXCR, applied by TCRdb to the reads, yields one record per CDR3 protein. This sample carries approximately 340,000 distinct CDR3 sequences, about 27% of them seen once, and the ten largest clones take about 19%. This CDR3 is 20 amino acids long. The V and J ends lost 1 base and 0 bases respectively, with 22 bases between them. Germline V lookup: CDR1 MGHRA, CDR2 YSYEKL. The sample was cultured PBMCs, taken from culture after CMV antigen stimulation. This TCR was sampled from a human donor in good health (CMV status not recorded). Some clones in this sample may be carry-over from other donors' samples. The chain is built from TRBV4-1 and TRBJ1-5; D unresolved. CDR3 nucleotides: TGCGCCAGCAGCCAAGCGTTATTTGGCCTAACTACCCATAGCAATCAGCCCCAGCATTTT. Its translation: CASSQALFGLTTHSNQPQHF.